This T cell receptor beta chain was sequenced in a study of beta chain features in type 1 diabetes. Background on the study: Healthy donors, compared against patients, showed similar age, gender and cell yields.

V lost 4 bases and J lost 5, with 19 bases in between. The CDR3 has 15 amino acids. The germline gives CDR1 SGHRS, CDR2 YFSETQ. This clone was observed a few times. Expressed TCRB transcripts were sequenced after all isolated RNA was converted to cDNA. The average read count of naive, central memory and regulatory T cell samples was about 3.57 million. Data came from immunoSEQ multiplex PCR; TCRdb stores just in-frame clones and leaves some out. There are about 900,000 clones in the sample; around a sixth occur only once, and 0.023% lies in the top ten. The clonotype was recovered from a woman in her late teens or twenties in good health. Material: naive CD4+ T cells from blood. V usage is TRBV5-1 and J usage is TRBJ2-7; possibly TRBD2 for D (5 bases). The CDR3 region is CASSEGSSGSNEQYF. CDR3 bases: TGCGCCAGCAGCGAAGGGAGCTCGGGAAGCAACGAGCAGTACTTC.